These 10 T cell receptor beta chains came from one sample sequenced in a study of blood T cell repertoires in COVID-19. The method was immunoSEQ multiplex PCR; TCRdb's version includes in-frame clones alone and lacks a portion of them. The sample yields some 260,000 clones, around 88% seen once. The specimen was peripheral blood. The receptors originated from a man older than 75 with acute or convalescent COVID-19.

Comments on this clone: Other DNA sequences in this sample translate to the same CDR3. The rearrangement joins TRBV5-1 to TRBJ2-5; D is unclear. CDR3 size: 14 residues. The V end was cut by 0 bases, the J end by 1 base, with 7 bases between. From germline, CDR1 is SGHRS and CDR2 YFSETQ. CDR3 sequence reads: CASSLGQIQETQYF. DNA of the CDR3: TGCGCCAGCAGCTTGGGACAAATCCAAGAGACCCAGTACTTC.

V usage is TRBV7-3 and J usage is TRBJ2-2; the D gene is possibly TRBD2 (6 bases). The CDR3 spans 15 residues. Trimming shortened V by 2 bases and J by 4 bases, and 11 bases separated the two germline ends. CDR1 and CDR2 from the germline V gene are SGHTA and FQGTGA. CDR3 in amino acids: CASSLLGGPTGELFF. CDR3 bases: TGTGCCAGCAGCTTACTCGGAGGGCCCACCGGGGAGCTGTTTTTT.

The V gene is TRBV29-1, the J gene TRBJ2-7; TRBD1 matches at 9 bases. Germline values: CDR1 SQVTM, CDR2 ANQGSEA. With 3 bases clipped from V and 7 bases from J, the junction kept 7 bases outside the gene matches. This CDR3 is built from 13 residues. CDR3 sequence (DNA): TGCAGCGTTGAGGGACAGGGACCTCGGGAGCAGTACTTC. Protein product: CSVEGQGPREQYF.

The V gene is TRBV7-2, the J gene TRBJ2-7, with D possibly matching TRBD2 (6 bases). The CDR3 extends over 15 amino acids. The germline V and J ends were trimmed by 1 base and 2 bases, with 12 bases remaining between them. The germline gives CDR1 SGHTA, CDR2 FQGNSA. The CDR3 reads CASSLDLAYPYEQYF. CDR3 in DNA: TGTGCCAGCAGCTTAGACCTAGCGTACCCCTACGAGCAGTACTTC. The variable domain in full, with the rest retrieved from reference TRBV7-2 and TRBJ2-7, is GAGVSQSPSNKVTEKGKDVELRCDPISGHTALYWYRQSLGQGLEFLIYFQGNSAPDKSGLPSDRFSAERTGGSVSTLTIQRTQQEDSAVYLCASSLDLAYPYEQYFGPGTRLTVT.

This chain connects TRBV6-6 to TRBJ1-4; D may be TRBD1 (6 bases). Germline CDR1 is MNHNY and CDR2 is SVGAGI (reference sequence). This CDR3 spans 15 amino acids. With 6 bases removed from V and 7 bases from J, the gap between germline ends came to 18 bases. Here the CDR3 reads CASRVKGGFGEKLFF. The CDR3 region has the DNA TGTGCCAGCAGGGTTAAAGGGGGATTCGGTGAAAAACTGTTTTTT.

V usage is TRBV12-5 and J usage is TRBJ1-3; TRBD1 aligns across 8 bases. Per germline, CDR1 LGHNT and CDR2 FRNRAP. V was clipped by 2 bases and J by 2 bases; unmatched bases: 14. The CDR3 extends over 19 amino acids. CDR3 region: CASGLTLIPDRGTGNTIYF. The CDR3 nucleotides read TGTGCTAGTGGTTTGACACTCATACCAGACAGGGGAACTGGAAACACCATATATTTT.

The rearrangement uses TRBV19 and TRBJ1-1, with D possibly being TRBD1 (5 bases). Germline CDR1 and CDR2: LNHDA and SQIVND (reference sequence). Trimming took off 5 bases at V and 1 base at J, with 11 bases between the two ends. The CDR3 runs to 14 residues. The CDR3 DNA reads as TGTGCCAGTAGTCTCTCGACAGAGAACACTGAAGCTTTCTTT. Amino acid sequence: CASSLSTENTEAFF.

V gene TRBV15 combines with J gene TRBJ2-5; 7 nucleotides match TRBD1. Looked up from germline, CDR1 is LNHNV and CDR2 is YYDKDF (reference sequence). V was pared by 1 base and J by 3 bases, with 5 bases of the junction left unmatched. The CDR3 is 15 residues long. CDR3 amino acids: CATSRAGTDKETQYF. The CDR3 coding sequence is TGTGCCACCAGCAGAGCCGGGACAGACAAAGAGACCCAGTACTTC.

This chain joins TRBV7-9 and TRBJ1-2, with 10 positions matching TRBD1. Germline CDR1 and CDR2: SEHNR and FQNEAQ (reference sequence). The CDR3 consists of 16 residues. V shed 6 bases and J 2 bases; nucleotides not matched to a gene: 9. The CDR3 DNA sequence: TGTGCCAGCAGTCGGCCGGGACAGGGGTTCAACTATGGCTACACCTTC. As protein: CASSRPGQGFNYGYTF.

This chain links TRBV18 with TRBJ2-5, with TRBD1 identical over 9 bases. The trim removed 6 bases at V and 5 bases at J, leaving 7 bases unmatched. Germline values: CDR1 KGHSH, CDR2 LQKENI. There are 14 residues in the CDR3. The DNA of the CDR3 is TGTGCCAGCTCGCCGGGACAGGGAAGGGAGACCCAGTACTTC. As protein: CASSPGQGRETQYF.